Below are 7 T cell receptor beta chains sequenced from a single sample in a study of patients and donors after allogeneic stem cell transplantation. Via MiXCR, TCRdb re-called the RT-PCR reads, giving one row per CDR3 protein. The sample contains around 70,000 distinct CDR3 sequences, less than 30% of which appear only once. The sample consisted of blood, either unsorted or a sorted T cell fraction (not recorded which). The receptors here all came from a human donor who was either an allogeneic HSCT recipient or a stem cell or donor lymphocyte infusion donor (not recorded which). It is not recorded whose cells these are; they may come from a transplant donor.

This clonotype occurred a few times. This chain uses TRBV20-1 with TRBJ1-5; 8 bases align to TRBD1. The germline CDR1 and CDR2 sequences are DFQATT and SNEGSKA (reference sequence). The V gene end was trimmed by 6 bases and the J gene end by 2 bases; junction bases not matched to a gene: 3. There are 13 residues in the CDR3. CDR3 sequence reads: CSASQGGNQPQHF. CDR3 DNA sequence: TGCAGTGCCTCACAGGGGGGCAATCAGCCCCAGCATTTT.

V gene TRBV12-3 or TRBV12-4 combines with J gene TRBJ2-7; perhaps TRBD2 as D (6 bases). The V end lost 3 bases, the J end lost 5 bases, and 20 bases lay between the germline ends. The CDR3 has 16 residues. CDR3 in amino acids: CASSFKHRDWRNEQYF. The CDR3 DNA is TGTGCCAGCAGTTTTAAGCACCGGGACTGGCGGAACGAGCAGTACTTC.

This clonotype has a handful of counts. This sequence joins TRBV7-9 and TRBJ1-3; D remains unclear. Trimming shortened V by 3 bases and J by 0 bases, and 15 bases separated the two germline ends. Germline V CDR1 and CDR2: SEHNR, FQNEAQ (reference sequence). The CDR3 is 17 residues long. The CDR3 region has the DNA TGTGCCAGCAGCTTCGGTCGCACTTACAGCTCTGGAAACACCATATATTTT. This sequence encodes CASSFGRTYSSGNTIYF.

J is TRBJ2-1 and V is TRBV5-1; D is ambiguous. Germline CDR1 and CDR2: SGHRS and YFSETQ. Trimming removed 1 base at V and 1 base at J, with 9 bases between. The CDR3 loop spans 15 amino acids. Here the CDR3 reads CASSLSAFSYNEQFF. The CDR3 nucleotides are TGCGCCAGCAGCTTGTCAGCTTTTTCCTACAATGAGCAGTTCTTC.

This clonotype came up a few times. The rearrangement joins TRBV19 to TRBJ2-1; no clear D gene. The CDR3 sequence is 15 residues long. The V end lost 8 bases, the J end lost 6 bases, and 20 bases lay between the germline ends. Per germline, CDR1 LNHDA and CDR2 SQIVND (reference sequence). The CDR3 DNA is TGTGCCAGTTCCTGGAAGGGTCCCCTTTTCAATGAGCAGTTCTTC. Translation: CASSWKGPLFNEQFF.

The chain is built from TRBV27 and TRBJ2-4, with D maybe TRBD1 (6 bases). CDR3 length equals 14 residues. The germline V and J ends were trimmed by 5 bases and 4 bases, with 12 bases remaining between them. Germline CDR1 MNHEY, CDR2 SMNVEV (reference sequence). CDR3 DNA sequence: TGTGCCAGCAGTCTGACAGGTTCGAAAAACATTCAGTACTTC. This sequence encodes CASSLTGSKNIQYF.

This clonotype came up a few times. The chain has TRBV12-3 or TRBV12-4 and TRBJ1-2; D unresolved. Trimming removed 5 bases from V and 4 bases from J, with 26 bases in between. The CDR3 is 18 residues long. CDR3 loop: CASSPLALAREVGYGYTF. The CDR3 DNA follows: TGTGCCAGCAGTCCGCTGGCGCTCGCTCGGGAAGTAGGCTATGGCTACACCTTC.